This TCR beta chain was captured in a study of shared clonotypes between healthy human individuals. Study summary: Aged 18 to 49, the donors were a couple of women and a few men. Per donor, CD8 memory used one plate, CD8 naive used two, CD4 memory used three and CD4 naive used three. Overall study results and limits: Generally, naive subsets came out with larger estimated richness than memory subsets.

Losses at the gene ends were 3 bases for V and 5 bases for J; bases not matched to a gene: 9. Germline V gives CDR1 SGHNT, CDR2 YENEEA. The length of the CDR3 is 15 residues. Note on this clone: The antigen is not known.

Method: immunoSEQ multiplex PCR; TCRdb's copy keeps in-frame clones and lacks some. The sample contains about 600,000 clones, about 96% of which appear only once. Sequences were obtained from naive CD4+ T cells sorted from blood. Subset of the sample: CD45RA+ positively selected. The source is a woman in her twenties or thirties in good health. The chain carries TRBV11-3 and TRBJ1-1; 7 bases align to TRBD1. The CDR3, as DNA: TGTGCCAGCAGCTTCACAGGGGTCCCCGTGACTGAAGCTTTCTTT. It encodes CASSFTGVPVTEAFF.